The 27 T cell receptor beta chains below all came from one sample that was sequenced in a study of T cell changes during pregnancy in multiple sclerosis. Measured with immunoSEQ multiplex PCR; TCRdb has only the in-frame clones, and not every one. The sample carries more than 60,000 clones, roughly 90% recorded once. This specimen consisted of peripheral blood, obtained in the second trimester of pregnancy. These receptors were collected from a female donor with multiple sclerosis, enrolled in a pregnancy study.

The chain has TRBV21-1 and TRBJ1-3; the DNA was not compared with TRBD1, the D call given in the table. TRBV21-1 is assigned pseudogene status. The CDR3 is 20 residues long. In nucleotides, the CDR3 is TGTGCCAGCAGCCTATACATCCCAATCAGGGGGTTAAAGGCTGGAAACACCATATATTTT. It codes for CASSLYIPIRGLKAGNTIYF.

The chain links TRBV19 to TRBJ2-5; TRBD1 matches 8 bases. Germline assignment: CDR1 LNHDA and CDR2 SQIVND (reference sequence). The CDR3 sequence is 13 residues long. V lost 6 bases to trimming and J lost 5 bases; unmatched junction nucleotides: 5. CDR3 in amino acids: CASSATGEETQYF. The DNA of the CDR3 is TGTGCCAGTAGCGCGACAGGGGAGGAGACCCAGTACTTC.

J is TRBJ1-2 and V is TRBV5-1; maybe TRBD1 (6 bases). In germline, CDR1 is SGHRS, CDR2 YFSETQ. The V end lost 0 bases, the J end lost 11 bases, and 17 bases lay between the germline ends. The CDR3 is made up of 14 amino acids. In DNA form, the CDR3 reads TGCGCCAGCAGCTTGGCCCTTCGGGACAAGGGTTACACCTTC. The encoded protein is CASSLALRDKGYTF.

This chain connects TRBV11-2 to TRBJ1-1, with a weak D call TRBD1 (5 bases). V was cut by 0 bases and J by 6 bases, with 17 bases left in between. Germline CDR1 SGHAT, CDR2 FQNNGV. The CDR3 has 16 residues. The DNA of the CDR3 is TGTGCCAGCAGCTTAGAACTTGGGCCAGGGCTGGCTGAAGCTTTCTTT. This gives the protein CASSLELGPGLAEAFF.

This CDR3 reads CASSDVAGSTDTQYF. CDR3 coding DNA: TGTGCCAGCAGTGACGTAGCGGGGAGCACAGATACGCAGTATTTT. The J gene is TRBJ2-3, the V gene TRBV6-4; 8 bases are a match to TRBD2. V lost 2 bases to trimming and J lost 0 bases; unmatched junction nucleotides: 1. Germline V CDR1 and CDR2: MRHNA, SNTAGT. This CDR3 is built from 15 residues.

The chain couples TRBV6-5 to TRBJ1-1; tentative D call: TRBD1 (5 bases). The V gene's germline CDR1 is MNHEY and CDR2 SVGAGI. Between the trimmed V and J ends, which lost 0 bases and 5 bases, there was a span of 10 bases. The CDR3 is 14 residues long. CDR3 DNA sequence: TGTGCCAGCAGTTACTCGGAGGGGATGACTGAAGCTTTCTTT. Translating it yields CASSYSEGMTEAFF.

This clone was detected once. The chain couples TRBV19 to TRBJ2-3; the D is unclear. Germline V gives CDR1 LNHDA, CDR2 SQIVND (reference sequence). Deletions cut 5 bases from V and 2 bases from J, with 11 bases between. This CDR3 has 14 residues. CDR3 in DNA: TGTGCCAGTAGTCGTTATAGTTACACAGATACGCAGTATTTT. This codes for CASSRYSYTDTQYF.

CDR3: CAQNRQRAGEAFF. CDR3 nucleotides: TGTGCCCAAAATCGACAGCGCGCGGGGGAAGCTTTCTTT. The chain links TRBV30 to TRBJ1-1; D possibly corresponds to TRBD1 (5 bases). The germline V gene has CDR1 GTSNPN and CDR2 SVGIG (reference sequence). With 8 bases removed from V and 8 bases from J, the gap between germline ends came to 21 bases. This CDR3 has 13 residues.

This clone was seen more than once but under ten times. The V and J genes are TRBV19 and TRBJ1-1; maybe TRBD1 (5 bases). This CDR3 region has 13 residues. V was trimmed by 5 bases and J by 6 bases, leaving 13 bases between them. Germline V lookup: CDR1 LNHDA, CDR2 SQIVND (reference sequence). This CDR3 is CASSVAGGSEAFF. DNA of the CDR3: TGTGCCAGTAGTGTCGCTGGGGGGTCTGAAGCTTTCTTT.

V is TRBV7-6 and J is TRBJ2-1; a possible D gene is TRBD2 (5 bases). The germline V gene has CDR1 SGHVS and CDR2 FNYEAQ. Trimming removed 2 bases at V and 4 bases at J, with 12 bases between. This CDR3 comprises 15 residues. The CDR3 coding sequence is TGTGCCAGCAGCTTAATTGGGAGTGGATACAATGAGCAGTTCTTC. This sequence encodes CASSLIGSGYNEQFF. Drawing the rest from reference TRBV7-6 and TRBJ2-1, the complete variable domain is GAGVSQSPRYKVTKRGQDVALRCDPISGHVSLYWYRQALGQGPEFLTYFNYEAQQDKSGLPNDRFSAERPEGSISTLTIQRTEQRDSAMYRCASSLIGSGYNEQFFGPGTRLTVL.

The V call is TRBV7-8, the J call TRBJ1-2, with TRBD1 identical over 9 bases. The CDR3 extends over 15 amino acids. The ends lost 1 base at V and 6 bases at J; junction bases unmatched: 6. The germline V gene has CDR1 SGHVS and CDR2 FQNEAQ. CDR3 in amino acids: CASSLEGTGRNGYTF. CDR3 sequence (DNA): TGTGCCAGCAGCTTAGAAGGGACAGGGAGAAATGGCTACACCTTC.

The chain combines TRBV30 with TRBJ1-3; TRBD1 matches at 11 bases. The junction had 4 bases not matched to a gene; V was cut back by 5 bases and J by 4 bases. Germline V CDR1 and CDR2: GTSNPN, SVGIG (reference sequence). The length of the CDR3 is 14 residues. The CDR3 nucleotides are TGTGCCTGGGGACAGGGGGCTGGGGGAAACACCATATATTTT. Translation: CAWGQGAGGNTIYF. Looking up the rest from reference TRBV30 and TRBJ1-3 gives the full variable domain: SQTIHQWPATLVQPVGSPLSLECTVEGTSNPNLYWYRQAAGRGLQLLFYSVGIGQISSEVPQNLSASRPQDRQFILSSKKLLLSDSGFYLCAWGQGAGGNTIYFGEGSWLTVV.

The chain carries TRBV7-3 and TRBJ2-3; 8 nucleotides match TRBD1. The CDR3 covers 15 residues. Germline V gives CDR1 SGHTA, CDR2 FQGTGA. Losses at the gene ends were 1 base for V and 6 bases for J; bases not matched to a gene: 6. The CDR3 DNA is TGTGCCAGCAGCTTAATGTTGGCAGGGGGCGATACGCAGTATTTT. As protein: CASSLMLAGGDTQYF.

V and J are TRBV19 and TRBJ1-5, with D perhaps matching TRBD1 (5 bases). The germline CDR1 and CDR2 sequences are LNHDA and SQIVND (reference sequence). CDR3 length: 17 residues. Trimming left V 3 bases short and J 0 bases short, with 15 bases between. In DNA, the CDR3 is TGTGCCAGTAGTATCTTCGTTTACGGGGGTAGCAATCAGCCCCAGCATTTT. This sequence encodes CASSIFVYGGSNQPQHF. Variable domain in full (rest from reference TRBV19 and TRBJ1-5): DGGITQSPKYLFRKEGQNVTLSCEQNLNHDAMYWYRQDPGQGLRLIYYSQIVNDFQKGDIAEGYSVSREKKESFPLTVTSAQKNPTAFYLCASSIFVYGGSNQPQHFGDGTRLSIL.

V and J are TRBV6-1 and TRBJ2-2, with TRBD2 as a possible D gene (5 bases). CDR3 size: 14 residues. Germline lookup yields CDR1 MNHNS and CDR2 SASEGT. Trimming stripped 0 bases from V and 7 bases from J, with 9 bases between. CDR3 nucleotides: TGTGCCAGCAGTGAAGCCACGGAGGTCGGGGAGCTGTTTTTT. As protein: CASSEATEVGELFF.

The chain uses TRBV28 and TRBJ2-7; a possible D gene is TRBD1 (6 bases). CDR3 length: 13 residues. Germline V gives CDR1 MDHEN, CDR2 SYDVKM. V gave up 8 bases and J gave up 11 bases, with 22 bases separating them. For the CDR3, the DNA is TGTGCCAGCGGTACTGAGCAACAGGGCGAAGAGTACTTC. As protein: CASGTEQQGEEYF.

This clone appeared once. The rearrangement uses TRBV2 and TRBJ2-3; 11 positions agree with TRBD2. The junction had 5 bases not matched to a gene; V was cut back by 6 bases and J by 6 bases. The CDR3 covers 14 residues. In germline, CDR1 is SNHLY, CDR2 FYNNEI. DNA of the CDR3: TGTGCCAGCAGGGGACTAGCGGTACGGGATACGCAGTATTTT. Amino acids: CASRGLAVRDTQYF.

The chain combines TRBV25-1 with TRBJ1-2; D is undetermined. Germline loops: CDR1 MGHDK, CDR2 SYGVNS. Trimming removed 7 bases from V and 0 bases from J, with 18 bases in between. The length of the CDR3 is 16 residues. The CDR3 region is CASTKSGVLPNYGYTF. The DNA of the CDR3 is TGTGCCAGCACCAAAAGCGGGGTCTTGCCTAACTATGGCTACACCTTC.

This clone came up once. The chain links TRBV7-8 to TRBJ2-7; a weak D match, TRBD1 (5 bases). Trimming left V 0 bases short and J 4 bases short, with 10 bases between. CDR1 is SGHVS and CDR2 is FQNEAQ in the germline V gene. The CDR3 totals 14 residues. This CDR3 is CASSLAPDRYEQYF. The CDR3 bases are TGTGCCAGCAGCTTAGCGCCCGACAGATACGAGCAGTACTTC.

This rearrangement joins TRBV29-1 to TRBJ2-1; 10 bases are shared with TRBD1. Germline loops: CDR1 SQVTM, CDR2 ANQGSEA. The V and J ends lost 6 bases and 6 bases, in that order; junction bases with no gene match: 2. The CDR3 covers 12 residues. DNA of the CDR3: TGCAGCGTATGGGACAGGGGCAATGAGCAGTTCTTC. It specifies CSVWDRGNEQFF.

This sequence joins TRBV7-2 and TRBJ2-4; D gene unclear. Germline V gene data show CDR1 as SGHTA and CDR2 as FQGNSA. This CDR3 has 13 residues. V was shortened by 5 bases and J by 15 bases, with 20 bases between the two germline ends. In DNA, the CDR3 is TGTGCCAGCAGCACCTACCTGGGCCCACGTTGGTACTTC. It codes for CASSTYLGPRWYF.

The V and J genes are TRBV30 and TRBJ2-5; 13 positions agree with TRBD2. This CDR3 has 17 residues. Germline CDR1 reads GTSNPN; CDR2 reads SVGIG (reference sequence). J lost 1 base, V lost 0 bases, and 5 bases had no gene match. The CDR3 reads CAWSVSRTSGSQETQYF. The DNA of the CDR3 is TGTGCCTGGAGTGTATCCCGGACTAGCGGGAGCCAAGAGACCCAGTACTTC.

The chain combines TRBV7-2 with TRBJ1-1; TRBD1 might be the D (6 bases). Per germline, CDR1 SGHTA and CDR2 FQGNSA. With 5 bases removed from V and 6 bases from J, the gap between germline ends came to 10 bases. CDR3 size: 12 residues. In DNA form, the CDR3 reads TGTGCCAGCAGCCAGGGGTTCGCTGAAGCTTTCTTT. Protein: CASSQGFAEAFF.

A single count supports this clone. The chain combines TRBV4-2 with TRBJ2-7; a possible D gene is TRBD2 (6 bases). The V gene lost 0 bases and the J gene lost 5 bases, with 17 bases spanning the gap. The germline V gene encodes CDR1 LGHNA and CDR2 YNFKEQ. The CDR3 spans 16 residues. The CDR3 loop reads CASSQDWRGLGDEQYF. The CDR3 nucleotides are TGTGCCAGCAGCCAAGATTGGAGGGGCCTTGGGGACGAGCAGTACTTC.

The chain employs TRBV5-1 and TRBJ1-4; possibly TRBD1 for D (5 bases). V gave up 4 bases and J gave up 8 bases, with 15 bases separating them. This CDR3 is 14 amino acids long. CDR1 SGHRS and CDR2 YFSETQ come from the germline V gene. The CDR3 sequence: CASSMTVLGEKLFF. DNA for the CDR3: TGCGCCAGCAGCATGACAGTTCTTGGGGAAAAACTGTTTTTT.

V usage is TRBV6-5 and J usage is TRBJ1-1, with a tentative D call TRBD1 (5 bases). Germline V CDR1 and CDR2: MNHEY, SVGAGI. The CDR3 is 13 residues long. Between the trimmed V and J ends, which lost 0 bases and 7 bases, there was a span of 9 bases. In DNA, the CDR3 is TGTGCCAGCAGTTACTCGGCGGGGGTTGAAGCTTTCTTT. Residues: CASSYSAGVEAFF.

The rearrangement links TRBV20-1 to TRBJ2-5; D not certain. Germline CDR1 is DFQATT and CDR2 is SNEGSKA (reference sequence). This CDR3 region has 10 residues. Trimming removed 6 bases at V and 7 bases at J, with 9 bases between. The CDR3 loop reads CSAPYLTQYF. For the CDR3, the DNA is TGCAGTGCCCCCTACTTGACCCAGTACTTC.